The rows below give T cell receptor beta chains drawn from one sample of a study of T cells after posttransplantation cyclophosphamide. Only in-frame clones appear in the TCRdb table, and some are missing; sequencing was by immunoSEQ multiplex PCR. In the table there are some 6,000 clones, 82% of which are singletons. The sequenced sample was CD4+ T cells sorted from blood, obtained roughly 350 days after allogeneic stem cell transplant with posttransplant cyclophosphamide. The origin of the receptors is a male patient between 50 and 60 years old who received an allogeneic stem cell transplant from a related donor and was CMV-positive. Some T cells may be provided by the graft donor. The CDR3 runs from the conserved cysteine through the conserved F or W. Each record gives: J gene, CDR3 length, clone size, D gene, V gene, CDR3 protein, CDR3 DNA. The D gene is left open where the match is weak. Clone size is stated in some rows and not others, as once, few, many or a class when expanded.

j_call: TRBJ2-3
cdr3_length: 15
clone_size: -
d_call: TRBD1
v_call: TRBV5-6
cdr3_aa: CASSPLQGAADTQYF
cdr3_nt: TGTGCCAGCAGCCCCTTACAGGGGGCGGCGGATACGCAGTATTTT

j_call: TRBJ2-1
cdr3_length: 9
clone_size: once
d_call: -
v_call: TRBV29-1
cdr3_aa: CRREAPLIF
cdr3_nt: TGCAGGAGGGAGGCCCCCTTGATCTTC

j_call: TRBJ2-5
cdr3_length: 16
clone_size: -
d_call: TRBD1
v_call: TRBV7-2
cdr3_aa: CASSLGASGGQETQYF
cdr3_nt: TGTGCCAGCAGCTTAGGAGCCTCAGGGGGACAAGAGACCCAGTACTTC

j_call: TRBJ2-1
cdr3_length: 16
clone_size: once
d_call: TRBD2
v_call: TRBV18
cdr3_aa: CASSPLPPGGSNEQFF
cdr3_nt: TGTGCCAGCTCACCACTTCCCCCCGGCGGGAGTAATGAGCAGTTCTTC

j_call: TRBJ2-3
cdr3_length: 11
clone_size: -
d_call: -
v_call: TRBV5-8
cdr3_aa: CASQVADTQYF
cdr3_nt: TGTGCCAGCCAGGTGGCAGATACGCAGTATTTT

j_call: TRBJ1-3
cdr3_length: 16
clone_size: few
d_call: -
v_call: TRBV4-3
cdr3_aa: CASSQEWGVSGNTIYF
cdr3_nt: TGCGCCAGCAGCCAAGAATGGGGGGTCTCTGGAAACACCATATATTTT

j_call: TRBJ1-1
cdr3_length: 14
clone_size: -
d_call: -
v_call: TRBV5-4
cdr3_aa: CASSLGGANTEAFF
cdr3_nt: TGTGCCAGCAGCTTGGGTGGGGCGAACACTGAAGCTTTCTTT

j_call: TRBJ1-2
cdr3_length: 9
clone_size: -
d_call: -
v_call: TRBV29-1
cdr3_aa: CSVGGGYTF
cdr3_nt: TGCAGCGTTGGAGGGGGCTACACCTTC

j_call: TRBJ2-7
cdr3_length: 17
clone_size: -
d_call: TRBD2
v_call: TRBV6-1
cdr3_aa: CASSEAWTSGGAIKQYF
cdr3_nt: TGTGCCAGCAGTGAAGCGTGGACTAGCGGGGGGGCTATAAAGCAGTACTTC

j_call: TRBJ2-3
cdr3_length: 13
clone_size: -
d_call: -
v_call: TRBV14
cdr3_aa: CASSQDLVDTQYF
cdr3_nt: TGTGCCAGCAGCCAAGATCTTGTCGATACGCAGTATTTT

j_call: TRBJ2-5
cdr3_length: 15
clone_size: -
d_call: TRBD2
v_call: TRBV11-3
cdr3_aa: CASSPRPSGQETQYF
cdr3_nt: TGTGCCAGCAGCCCCCGGCCTAGCGGACAAGAGACCCAGTACTTC

j_call: TRBJ2-1
cdr3_length: 14
clone_size: few
d_call: TRBD2
v_call: TRBV5-1
cdr3_aa: CASSLDTSGLEQFF
cdr3_nt: TGCGCCAGCAGCCTCGATACTAGCGGGCTTGAGCAGTTCTTC

j_call: TRBJ2-2
cdr3_length: 13
clone_size: -
d_call: TRBD1
v_call: TRBV27
cdr3_aa: CASSFLRGRELFF
cdr3_nt: TGTGCCAGCAGTTTTCTCAGGGGGCGGGAGCTGTTTTTT

j_call: TRBJ2-7
cdr3_length: 11
clone_size: few
d_call: -
v_call: TRBV20-1
cdr3_aa: CSAIFNYEQYF
cdr3_nt: TGCAGTGCTATCTTTAACTACGAGCAGTACTTC

j_call: TRBJ2-4
cdr3_length: 17
clone_size: -
d_call: -
v_call: TRBV2
cdr3_aa: CASSEGDFLQPKNIQYF
cdr3_nt: TGTGCCAGCAGTGAAGGGGACTTTTTGCAGCCCAAAAACATTCAGTACTTC

j_call: TRBJ2-7
cdr3_length: 18
clone_size: -
d_call: -
v_call: TRBV7-9
cdr3_aa: CASSPTPGGVAGSYEQYF
cdr3_nt: TGTGCCAGCAGCCCTACCCCAGGGGGAGTGGCGGGATCCTACGAGCAGTACTTC

j_call: TRBJ2-5
cdr3_length: 14
clone_size: -
d_call: TRBD2
v_call: TRBV7-3
cdr3_aa: CATGGLAGSETQYF
cdr3_nt: TGTGCCACCGGGGGACTAGCGGGATCGGAGACCCAGTACTTC

j_call: TRBJ2-1
cdr3_length: 14
clone_size: once
d_call: -
v_call: TRBV5-1
cdr3_aa: CASSLSGAYNEQFF
cdr3_nt: TGCGCCAGCAGCTTGAGCGGAGCGTACAATGAGCAGTTCTTC

j_call: TRBJ2-7
cdr3_length: 15
clone_size: -
d_call: TRBD1
v_call: TRBV19
cdr3_aa: CASSIIGTGSFEQYF
cdr3_nt: TGTGCCAGTAGTATTATTGGGACAGGGTCCTTCGAGCAGTACTTC

j_call: TRBJ1-5
cdr3_length: 14
clone_size: -
d_call: TRBD1
v_call: TRBV12-5
cdr3_aa: CASGEGQALRPQHF
cdr3_nt: TGTGCTAGTGGTGAAGGACAGGCTCTCCGGCCCCAGCATTTT

j_call: TRBJ1-2
cdr3_length: 14
clone_size: -
d_call: -
v_call: TRBV5-4
cdr3_aa: CASSLARTIYGYTF
cdr3_nt: TGTGCCAGCAGCTTGGCCCGGACAATCTATGGCTACACCTTC

j_call: TRBJ2-7
cdr3_length: 15
clone_size: -
d_call: TRBD1
v_call: TRBV18
cdr3_aa: CASSPYRGDAYEQYF
cdr3_nt: TGTGCCAGCTCACCATACAGGGGGGATGCCTACGAGCAGTACTTC

j_call: TRBJ1-4
cdr3_length: 14
clone_size: once
d_call: -
v_call: TRBV5-1
cdr3_aa: CASSLVPQDEKLFF
cdr3_nt: TGCGCCAGCAGCTTGGTTCCACAAGATGAAAAACTGTTTTTT

j_call: TRBJ2-3
cdr3_length: 14
clone_size: -
d_call: TRBD2
v_call: TRBV12-5
cdr3_aa: CASGPSGGKHTQYF
cdr3_nt: TGTGCTAGTGGACCTAGCGGCGGCAAACATACGCAGTATTTT

j_call: TRBJ2-7
cdr3_length: 14
clone_size: -
d_call: TRBD2
v_call: TRBV25-1
cdr3_aa: CASSEQAGVHEQYF
cdr3_nt: TGTGCCAGCAGTGAACAAGCGGGAGTGCACGAGCAGTACTTC

j_call: TRBJ2-3
cdr3_length: 15
clone_size: -
d_call: TRBD2
v_call: TRBV5-8
cdr3_aa: CASSSGTSGDDTQYF
cdr3_nt: TGTGCCAGCAGCTCTGGGACTAGCGGAGACGATACGCAGTATTTT